The subject of this entry is one T cell receptor (beta chain). As yet, its antigen is unknown. The CDR3 is made up of 16 amino acids. Germline-derived CDR1 and CDR2 are LGHNT and FRNRAP. The ends lost 1 base at V and 5 bases at J; junction bases unmatched: 5. The sample originates from a study of blood T cells in healthy people across ages. Study-wide points: In these data, TCR beta diversity tracked strongly with naive T cell percentage.

The donors, healthy Caucasians from Russia, were aged about 6 to 90. A sample-barcoded 5' primer and a J-beta primer mix were used in a second PCR of about 7 to 12 cycles. Every cDNA molecule carried a tag from a template-switch adaptor bearing 12 random nucleotides. TCRdb recomputed calls from the 5' RACE reads with MiXCR, one row per CDR3 protein. The profile shows fewer than 1 million distinct CDR3 sequences, more than 40% of them singletons. The sequencing sample was made of blood. The clonotype was recovered from a man in his 60s in good health. This chain links TRBV12-5 with TRBJ2-5, with 12 bases identical to TRBD2. DNA of the CDR3: TGTGCTAGTGGTTTGGGTCGGACTAGCGGGGCGGAGACCCAGTACTTC. It specifies CASGLGRTSGAETQYF.